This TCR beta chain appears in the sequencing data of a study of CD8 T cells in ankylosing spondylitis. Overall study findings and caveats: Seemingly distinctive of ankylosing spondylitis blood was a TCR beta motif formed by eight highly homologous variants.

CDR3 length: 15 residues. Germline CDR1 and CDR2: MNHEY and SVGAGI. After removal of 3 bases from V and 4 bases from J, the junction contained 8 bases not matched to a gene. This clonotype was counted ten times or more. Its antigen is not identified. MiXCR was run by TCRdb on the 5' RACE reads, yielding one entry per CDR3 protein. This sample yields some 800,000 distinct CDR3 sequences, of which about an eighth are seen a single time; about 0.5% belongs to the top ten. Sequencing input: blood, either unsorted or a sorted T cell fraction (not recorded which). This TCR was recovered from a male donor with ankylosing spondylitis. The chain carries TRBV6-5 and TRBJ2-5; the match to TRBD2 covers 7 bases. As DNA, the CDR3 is TGTGCCAGCAGTTATGGAGGGAGGGCCGGAGAGACCCAGTACTTC. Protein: CASSYGGRAGETQYF.